This T cell receptor beta chain was recovered during a study of OX40 agonist ivuxolimab in advanced cancers. Study findings and constraints: Relative to CD4+, CD8+ T cells held more expanded clones on average.

Autoimmune disease history or systemic immunosuppression excluded patients. About this clone: The antigen is not known.

The germline CDR1 and CDR2 sequences are SGHDT and YYEEEE. This CDR3 has 15 amino acids. The trim removed 3 bases at V and 4 bases at J, leaving 4 bases unmatched. The data were produced by immunoSEQ multiplex PCR, yet TCRdb's version contains in-frame clones alone and is incomplete. The profile shows around 56,000 clones, around 86% of them singletons. This receptor was taken from an adult with an advanced solid tumor such as melanoma, head and neck, liver or kidney cancer. This chain links TRBV5-6 with TRBJ2-5; TRBD1 matches at 12 bases. The material was CD4+ or CD8+ T cells sorted from blood, obtained in a trial of the OX40 agonist ivuxolimab. CDR3 in amino acids: CASSWGQGAGETQYF. CDR3 DNA sequence: TGTGCCAGCAGCTGGGGACAGGGGGCGGGAGAGACCCAGTACTTC.